What follows are 9 T cell receptor beta chains derived from one specimen sequenced in a study of shared clonotypes between healthy human individuals. Here immunoSEQ multiplex PCR was the method, and the copy in TCRdb shows in-frame clones only, minus some. The repertoire holds roughly 2 million clones, over 85% seen once, with 0.13% in the top ten. The sequencing sample was made of naive CD4+ T cells sorted from blood. Subset defined: CD45RA+ positively selected. The receptors here all came from a man aged 18 to 29 in good health.

The rearrangement uses TRBV10-3 and TRBJ2-7; D uncertain. CDR1 and CDR2 from the germline V gene are ENHRY and SYGVKD. V lost 3 bases to trimming and J lost 0 bases, with 9 bases between them. The length of the CDR3 is 14 residues. CDR3 sequence reads: CAISEGRSSYEQYF. DNA of the CDR3: TGTGCCATCAGTGAAGGACGGAGCTCCTACGAGCAGTACTTC.

This chain links TRBV28 with TRBJ2-2, with TRBD2 matching over 10 bases. V dropped 7 bases and J dropped 3; count of bases not matched to a gene: 5. The V gene's germline CDR1 is MDHEN and CDR2 SYDVKM. The CDR3 covers 15 residues. The CDR3, as DNA: TGTGCCAGCAAGGTAGCGGGGGGTCACACCGGGGAGCTGTTTTTT. This encodes CASKVAGGHTGELFF. Full variable domain (remainder filled in from reference TRBV28 and TRBJ2-2): DVKVTQSSRYLVKRTGEKVFLECVQDMDHENMFWYRQDPGLGLRLIYFSYDVKMKEKGDIPEGYSVSREKKERFSLILESASTNQTSMYLCASKVAGGHTGELFFGEGSRLTVL.

The J gene is TRBJ2-2, the V gene TRBV30; 10 positions match TRBD1. Germline values: CDR1 GTSNPN, CDR2 SVGIG (reference sequence). This CDR3 comprises 14 residues. V lost 5 bases to trimming and J lost 5 bases; unmatched junction nucleotides: 5. The CDR3 loop is CAWDRGRRTGELFF. CDR3 bases: TGTGCCTGGGACAGGGGGCGGAGGACCGGGGAGCTGTTTTTT. Full variable domain (rest looked up from reference TRBV30 and TRBJ2-2): SQTIHQWPATLVQPVGSPLSLECTVEGTSNPNLYWYRQAAGRGLQLLFYSVGIGQISSEVPQNLSASRPQDRQFILSSKKLLLSDSGFYLCAWDRGRRTGELFFGEGSRLTVL.

CDR3 protein: CAISESRGAGGPAETQYF. The CDR3 coding sequence is TGTGCCATCAGTGAGTCGAGAGGGGCGGGAGGGCCAGCCGAGACCCAGTACTTC. The chain joins TRBV10-3 to TRBJ2-5; 9 positions match TRBD2. V shed 0 bases and J 5 bases; nucleotides not matched to a gene: 13. CDR1 is ENHRY and CDR2 is SYGVKD in the germline V gene. The CDR3 consists of 18 residues.

The chain joins TRBV18 to TRBJ1-1; D remains unclear. CDR1 is KGHSH and CDR2 is LQKENI in the germline V gene. The CDR3 spans 14 residues. With 2 bases removed from V and 3 bases from J, the gap between germline ends came to 10 bases. The CDR3 nucleotides read TGTGCCAGCTCACCAGAGTCGGGGTACACTGAAGCTTTCTTT. Translating it yields CASSPESGYTEAFF.

The chain employs TRBV25-1 and TRBJ2-7; TRBD2 matches at 8 bases. Germline CDR1 and CDR2: MGHDK and SYGVNS. This CDR3 contains 14 residues. J was trimmed by 2 bases and V by 6 bases; bases with no gene match: 6. Here the CDR3 reads CASREAGATYEQYF. In DNA form, the CDR3 reads TGTGCCAGCAGAGAAGCGGGGGCAACCTACGAGCAGTACTTC.

This clone was recorded a few times. V gene TRBV6-5 combines with J gene TRBJ1-1; no clear D. Deletions cut 5 bases from V and 1 base from J, with 8 bases between. Germline V CDR1 and CDR2: MNHEY, SVGAGI. This CDR3 region has 13 residues. The CDR3 region is CASSPYSNTEAFF. CDR3 coding DNA: TGTGCCAGCAGTCCCTACTCGAACACTGAAGCTTTCTTT.

As for this clone: The same CDR3 can be traced to other DNA sequences in this sample. The genes are TRBV2 and TRBJ1-5; 9 nucleotides line up with TRBD1. This CDR3 spans 15 amino acids. Germline trimming cut 4 bases from V and 4 bases from J; bases unmatched to any gene: 5. The germline gives CDR1 SNHLY, CDR2 FYNNEI. CDR3 protein: CASSGGQGGNQPQHF. As DNA, the CDR3 is TGTGCCAGCAGTGGGGGACAGGGAGGAAATCAGCCCCAGCATTTT.

J is TRBJ2-1 and V is TRBV7-2; D is unresolved. Trimming cost V 0 bases and J 7 bases, with 10 bases left between them. The CDR3 is 14 amino acids. From germline, CDR1 is SGHTA and CDR2 FQGNSA. CDR3 sequence (DNA): TGTGCCAGCAGCTTAGCAAGGGAAAGAAATGAGCAGTTCTTC. This encodes CASSLARERNEQFF. Filled out from reference TRBV7-2 and TRBJ2-1, the complete variable domain reads GAGVSQSPSNKVTEKGKDVELRCDPISGHTALYWYRQSLGQGLEFLIYFQGNSAPDKSGLPSDRFSAERTGGSVSTLTIQRTQQEDSAVYLCASSLARERNEQFFGPGTRLTVL.